Shown below are 2 T cell receptor beta chains from a single sample sequenced in a study of blood T cell repertoires in COVID-19. Assay used: immunoSEQ multiplex PCR; TCRdb lists only in-frame clones, some missing. Of about 69,000 clones in the sample, about four fifths were seen once. Input material: peripheral blood. The receptors here all came from a man aged 50 to 59 with COVID-19, enrolled during active disease.

The V gene is TRBV5-1, the J gene TRBJ2-7; D is undetermined. V was cut by 3 bases and J by 5 bases, with 15 bases left in between. The CDR3 spans 14 residues. The V gene's germline CDR1 is SGHRS and CDR2 YFSETQ. This CDR3 is CASSSRGLRDEQYF. DNA for the CDR3: TGCGCCAGCAGCTCCCGCGGCCTCCGGGACGAGCAGTACTTC.

This clone was recorded once. The V and J genes are TRBV4-3 and TRBJ1-2; TRBD1 matches 10 bases. CDR3 size: 15 residues. The ends lost 3 bases at V and 5 bases at J; junction bases unmatched: 6. Germline assignment: CDR1 LGHNA and CDR2 YSLEER. CDR3 amino acids: CASSHLTGGAYGYTF. In nucleotides, the CDR3 is TGCGCCAGCAGCCATCTGACAGGGGGCGCGTATGGCTACACCTTC.